This T cell receptor (beta chain) was captured by sequencing in a study of beta chain features in type 1 diabetes. Study-wide points: A moderate, significant TCRB CDR3 shortening appeared in type 1 diabetes across four CD4+ subsets.

This clone has more than one count but fewer than ten. Its cognate antigen is unknown. The CDR3 runs 14 residues. CDR1 is KGHSH and CDR2 is LQKENI in the germline V gene. With 4 bases removed from V and 5 bases from J, the gap between germline ends came to 12 bases. Reverse transcribing all isolated RNA meant expressed TCRB transcripts were sequenced. Assay used: immunoSEQ multiplex PCR; TCRdb lists only in-frame clones, some missing. The sample holds about 650,000 clones, around 12% seen once. Sequencing used naive CD4+ T cells from blood. The chain couples TRBV18 to TRBJ1-5; a possible D gene is TRBD1 (6 bases). The TCR sequence derives from a man aged 25-45 years with type 1 diabetes. For the CDR3, the DNA is TGTGCCAGCTCACTGGACAGCAACTATCAGCCCCAGCATTTT. It yields the protein CASSLDSNYQPQHF.